This T cell receptor beta chain was observed in a study of CD8 T cells in Susac syndrome. Study findings and constraints: Clonal expansion was absent from the CD4+ T cell repertoires in Susac syndrome.

RNA totalling roughly 0.45 to 1 ug underwent reverse transcription with random hexamers. One entry per CDR3 protein, called by TCRdb with MiXCR from the immunoSEQ multiplex PCR reads. The sample holds under 150,000 distinct CDR3 sequences; roughly 94% are singletons and the top ten take more than 0.11%. A remark on this clonotype: The antigen remains undetermined.

The CDR3 is 14 residues long. With 5 bases removed from V and 2 bases from J, the gap between germline ends came to 15 bases. CDR1 DFQATT and CDR2 SNEGSKA come from the germline V gene (reference sequence). This receptor was taken from a human donor with Susac syndrome. The V gene is TRBV20-1, the J gene TRBJ1-2; TRBD1 might be the D (6 bases). Sequenced sample: CD4+ T cells from PBMCs. The chain's CDR3 is CSAGGRGTNYGYTF. The CDR3 DNA reads as TGCAGTGCTGGGGGCCGGGGGACCAACTATGGCTACACCTTC.